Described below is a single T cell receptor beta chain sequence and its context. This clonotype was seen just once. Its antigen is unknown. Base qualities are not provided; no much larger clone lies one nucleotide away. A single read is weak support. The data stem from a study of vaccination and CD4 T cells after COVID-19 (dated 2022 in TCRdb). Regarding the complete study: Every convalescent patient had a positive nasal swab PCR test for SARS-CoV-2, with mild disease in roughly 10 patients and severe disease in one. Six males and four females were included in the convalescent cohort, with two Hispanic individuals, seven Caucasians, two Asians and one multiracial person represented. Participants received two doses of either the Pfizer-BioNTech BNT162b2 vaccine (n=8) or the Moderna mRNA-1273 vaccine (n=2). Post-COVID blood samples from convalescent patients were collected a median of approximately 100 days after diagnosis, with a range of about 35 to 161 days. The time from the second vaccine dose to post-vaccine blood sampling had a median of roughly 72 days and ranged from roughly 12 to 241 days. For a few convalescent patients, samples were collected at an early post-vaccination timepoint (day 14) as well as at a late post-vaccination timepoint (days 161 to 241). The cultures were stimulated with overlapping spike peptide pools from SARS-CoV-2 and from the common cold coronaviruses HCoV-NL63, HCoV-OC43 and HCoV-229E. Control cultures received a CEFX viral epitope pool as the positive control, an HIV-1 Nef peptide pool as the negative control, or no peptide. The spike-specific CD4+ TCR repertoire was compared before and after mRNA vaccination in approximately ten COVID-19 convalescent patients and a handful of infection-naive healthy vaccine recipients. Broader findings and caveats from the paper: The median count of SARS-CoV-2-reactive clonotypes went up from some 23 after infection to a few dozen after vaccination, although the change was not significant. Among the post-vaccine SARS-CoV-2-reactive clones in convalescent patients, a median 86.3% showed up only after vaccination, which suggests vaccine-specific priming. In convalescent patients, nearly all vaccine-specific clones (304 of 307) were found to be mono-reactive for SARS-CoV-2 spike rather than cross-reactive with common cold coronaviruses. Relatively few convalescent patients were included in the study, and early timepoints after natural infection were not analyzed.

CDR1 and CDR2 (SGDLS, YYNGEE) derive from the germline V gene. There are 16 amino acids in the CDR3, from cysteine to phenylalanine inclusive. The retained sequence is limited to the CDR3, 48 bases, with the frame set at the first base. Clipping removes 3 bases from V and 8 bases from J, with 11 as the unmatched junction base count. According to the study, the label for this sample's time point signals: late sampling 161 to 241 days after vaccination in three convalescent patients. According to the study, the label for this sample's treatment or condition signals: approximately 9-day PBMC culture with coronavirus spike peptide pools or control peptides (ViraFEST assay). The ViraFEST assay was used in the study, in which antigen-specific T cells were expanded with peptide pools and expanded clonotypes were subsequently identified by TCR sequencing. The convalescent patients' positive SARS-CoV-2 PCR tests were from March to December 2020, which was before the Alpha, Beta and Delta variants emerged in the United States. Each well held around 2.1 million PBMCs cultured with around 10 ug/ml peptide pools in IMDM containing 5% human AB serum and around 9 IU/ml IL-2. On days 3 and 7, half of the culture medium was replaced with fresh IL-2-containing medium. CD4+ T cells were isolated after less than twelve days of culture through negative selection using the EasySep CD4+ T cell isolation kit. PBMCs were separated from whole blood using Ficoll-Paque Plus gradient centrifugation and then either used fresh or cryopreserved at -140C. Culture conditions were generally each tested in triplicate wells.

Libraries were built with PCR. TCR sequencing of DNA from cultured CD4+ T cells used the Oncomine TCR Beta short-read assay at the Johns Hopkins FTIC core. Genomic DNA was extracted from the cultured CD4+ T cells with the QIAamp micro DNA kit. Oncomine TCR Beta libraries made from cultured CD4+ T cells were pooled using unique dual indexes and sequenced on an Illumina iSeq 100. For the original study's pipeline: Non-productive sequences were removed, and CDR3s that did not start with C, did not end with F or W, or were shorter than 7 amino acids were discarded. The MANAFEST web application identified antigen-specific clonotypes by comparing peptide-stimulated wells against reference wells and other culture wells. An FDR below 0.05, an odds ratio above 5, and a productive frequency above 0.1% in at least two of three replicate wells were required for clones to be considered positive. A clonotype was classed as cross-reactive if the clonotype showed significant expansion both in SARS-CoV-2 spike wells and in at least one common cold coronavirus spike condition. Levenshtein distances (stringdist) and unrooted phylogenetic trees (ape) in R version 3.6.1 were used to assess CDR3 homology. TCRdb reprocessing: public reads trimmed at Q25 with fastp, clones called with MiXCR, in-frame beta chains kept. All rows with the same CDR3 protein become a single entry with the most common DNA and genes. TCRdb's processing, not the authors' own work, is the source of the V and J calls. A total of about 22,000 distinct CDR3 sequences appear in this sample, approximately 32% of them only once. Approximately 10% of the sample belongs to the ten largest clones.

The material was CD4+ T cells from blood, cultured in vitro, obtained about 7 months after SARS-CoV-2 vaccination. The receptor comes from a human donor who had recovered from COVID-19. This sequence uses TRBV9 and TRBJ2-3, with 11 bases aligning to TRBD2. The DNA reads TGTGCCAGCAGCGACAGGCGTAGCGGGAGGGCCGGTACGCAGTATTTT. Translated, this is CASSDRRSGRAGTQYF.